The 25 T cell receptor beta chains below were found in one sample sequenced in a study of T cells in Graves' hyperthyroidism and ophthalmopathy. Amplified regions were TCR beta CDR3 sequences from RNA transcripts. HTBI primers were employed in a first-round RT-PCR of the TCR CDR3. TCRdb independently ran MiXCR on the multiplex PCR reads; one entry per CDR3 protein. The sample contains more than 450,000 distinct CDR3 sequences, 15% to 20% of which appear only once. Sequenced sample: blood. These receptors all come from a man in his forties with Graves' ophthalmopathy.

This clonotype was detected only a few times. V and J are TRBV28 and TRBJ1-6, with D unresolved. The ends were cut back, 4 bases at V and 7 bases at J, with 17 bases in the middle. Germline V lookup: CDR1 MDHEN, CDR2 SYDVKM. This CDR3 is 16 amino acids long. The DNA for the CDR3 is TGTGCCAGCAGTTCACTCTTTGAGGGTACCAATTCACCCCTCCACTTT. Translated, it gives CASSSLFEGTNSPLHF.

Ten or more counts support this clonotype. The CDR3 is CASSSPDVSNTEAFF. CDR3 sequence (DNA): TGCGCCAGCAGCTCGCCCGACGTATCGAACACTGAAGCTTTCTTT. This chain joins TRBV5-1 and TRBJ1-1, with D hard to call. Germline CDR1 SGHRS, CDR2 YFSETQ. The CDR3 runs to 15 residues. The ends were cut back, 3 bases at V and 1 base at J, with 13 bases in the middle.

V gene TRBV5-5 combines with J gene TRBJ2-3, with D tentatively TRBD2 (5 bases). CDR3 length: 14 residues. The germline CDR1 and CDR2 sequences are SGHKS and YYEKEE (reference sequence). V lost 0 bases and J lost 4, with 9 bases in between. DNA of the CDR3: TGTGCCAGCAGCTTGGTCGGGGAAGCAGATACGCAGTATTTT. Translated, it gives CASSLVGEADTQYF.

This clonotype has more than one count but fewer than ten. The CDR3 reads CASLTGGAGVNTEAFF. As DNA, the CDR3 is TGTGCCAGCTTAACAGGGGGCGCGGGGGTGAACACTGAAGCTTTCTTT. The rearrangement links TRBV18 to TRBJ1-1, with 9 nucleotides matching TRBD1. J was trimmed by 0 bases and V by 7 bases; bases with no gene match: 9. The germline gives CDR1 KGHSH, CDR2 LQKENI. CDR3 size: 16 residues.

This clonotype was observed at least ten times. The chain carries TRBV5-1 and TRBJ1-1; possibly TRBD1 for D (6 bases). Looked up from germline, CDR1 is SGHRS and CDR2 is YFSETQ. The CDR3 is 17 residues long. V gave up 0 bases and J gave up 6 bases, with 21 bases separating them. The CDR3 protein is CASSLVPTETGAAEAFF. CDR3 sequence (DNA): TGCGCCAGCAGCTTGGTCCCGACTGAGACGGGGGCGGCTGAAGCTTTCTTT. The variable domain in full, completed from reference TRBV5-1 and TRBJ1-1, reads KAGVTQTPRYLIKTRGQQVTLSCSPISGHRSVSWYQQTPGQGLQFLFEYFSETQRNKGNFPGRFSGRQFSNSRSEMNVSTLELGDSALYLCASSLVPTETGAAEAFFGQGTRLTVV.

This clonotype was observed a handful of times. This rearrangement joins TRBV20-1 to TRBJ2-7; TRBD2 matches at 10 bases. V was clipped by 6 bases and J by 3 bases; unmatched bases: 8. The germline CDR1 and CDR2 sequences are DFQATT and SNEGSKA (reference sequence). The CDR3 runs 14 residues. CDR3 loop: CSANSGTSVYEQYF. DNA of the CDR3: TGCAGTGCCAACTCCGGGACTAGCGTCTACGAGCAGTACTTC.

This clonotype showed up many times. Compared with germline, one end of the junction differs, possibly owing to a read error. The V gene is TRBV11-2, the J gene TRBJ1-1, with 10 bases fitting TRBD1. CDR3 length: 19 residues. Germline-derived CDR1 and CDR2 are SGHAT and FQNNGV. CDR3 region: CASSLARTPDRGLNAEAFF. The CDR3, as DNA: TGTGCCAGCAGCTTAGCCCGGACCCCAGACAGGGGGCTGAACGCTGAAGCTTTCTTT.

V gene TRBV15 combines with J gene TRBJ1-5; D gene unclear. The V gene's germline CDR1 is LNHNV and CDR2 YYDKDF (reference sequence). Trimming pared 1 base from V and 8 bases from J, leaving 6 bases between. There are 12 residues in the CDR3. CDR3 DNA sequence: TGTGCCACCAGCAGAGCTTTGGAGCCCCAGCATTTT. Its protein is CATSRALEPQHF.

The rearrangement uses TRBV19 and TRBJ2-7, with D unresolved. The germline gives CDR1 LNHDA, CDR2 SQIVND (reference sequence). CDR3 length: 11 residues. The V and J ends lost 4 bases and 6 bases respectively, with 7 bases between them. The DNA of the CDR3 is TGTGCCAGTAGTACTGTGGGCGAGCAGTACTTC. Translation gives CASSTVGEQYF.

This clonotype occurred a few times. V and J are TRBV28 and TRBJ2-5; D tentatively reads TRBD1 or TRBD2 (7 bases each). CDR1 MDHEN and CDR2 SYDVKM come from the germline V gene. The CDR3 has 16 amino acids. With 5 bases removed from V and 3 bases from J, the gap between germline ends came to 19 bases. The CDR3 loop is CASSVRAGQIKETQYF. For the CDR3, the DNA is TGTGCCAGCAGTGTAAGAGCGGGACAGATTAAAGAGACCCAGTACTTC.

This clonotype was seen at least ten times. The rearrangement uses TRBV3-1 and TRBJ2-1; 9 bases are shared with TRBD2. Germline CDR1 LGHDT, CDR2 YNNKEL (reference sequence). With 1 base clipped from V and 8 bases from J, the junction kept 6 bases outside the gene matches. The CDR3 is 15 residues long. Here the CDR3 reads CASSQGGGGVYEQFF. The CDR3 bases are TGTGCCAGCAGCCAAGGCGGCGGGGGGGTCTATGAGCAGTTCTTC.

The chain combines TRBV19 with TRBJ1-4; D is unclear. Trimming removed 7 bases from V and 5 bases from J, with 14 bases in between. In germline, CDR1 is LNHDA, CDR2 SQIVND (reference sequence). CDR3 size: 14 residues. The CDR3 reads CASTRNQLNEKLFF. CDR3 DNA sequence: TGTGCCAGTACCAGGAACCAACTAAATGAAAAACTGTTTTTT.

The chain carries TRBV4-1 and TRBJ2-2; either TRBD1 or TRBD2 may supply D (5 bases each). Between the trimmed V and J ends, which lost 1 base and 4 bases, there was a span of 13 bases. CDR3 length: 16 amino acids. Germline values: CDR1 MGHRA, CDR2 YSYEKL. The CDR3 sequence is CASSQAKAGTTGELFF. CDR3 coding DNA: TGCGCCAGCAGCCAAGCCAAGGCAGGGACCACCGGGGAGCTGTTTTTT.

This clonotype was recorded many times. The J gene is TRBJ2-3, the V gene TRBV7-2; weak D call: TRBD2 (5 bases). V gave up 6 bases and J gave up 2 bases, with 9 bases separating them. Germline V gene sequence: CDR1 SGHTA, CDR2 FQGNSA. The CDR3 loop spans 13 amino acids. CDR3 in amino acids: CASRHGVTDTQYF. The CDR3 DNA is TGTGCCAGCAGACACGGGGTCACAGATACGCAGTATTTT.

This clonotype was seen more than once but under ten times. This sequence joins TRBV12-3 or TRBV12-4 and TRBJ2-4, with 10 bases identical to TRBD2. V trimming: 2 bases; J trimming: 1 base; junction bases outside the gene matches: 5. The CDR3 contains 17 residues. CDR3 DNA sequence: TGTGCCAGCAGTTTAATGGGACTAGCGATGGCCAAAAACATTCAGTACTTC. Translated: CASSLMGLAMAKNIQYF.

In this sample, this clonotype turned up a few times. The rearrangement joins TRBV5-8 to TRBJ1-3; D is ambiguous. The CDR3 covers 15 residues. V was pared by 0 bases and J by 6 bases, with 13 bases between. Germline CDR1 and CDR2: SGHTS and YDEGEE. The CDR3 DNA reads TGTGCCAGCAGCTTGGGGCAGTTCAATCTAAACACCATATATTTT. Translating gives CASSLGQFNLNTIYF.

This clonotype was counted ten times or more. The V gene is TRBV11-2, the J gene TRBJ2-3, with 12 bases lining up with TRBD2. The V segment lost 3 bases and the J segment 0 bases; nucleotides outside the gene matches: 1. The germline gives CDR1 SGHAT, CDR2 FQNNGV. The CDR3 is 16 residues long. CDR3 DNA sequence: TGTGCCAGCAGCTTCGGGACTAGCGGGAGCACAGATACGCAGTATTTT. Protein sequence: CASSFGTSGSTDTQYF.

This clonotype was seen many times. The V gene is TRBV12-3 or TRBV12-4, the J gene TRBJ2-4; 10 positions match TRBD2. With V trimmed by 5 bases and J by 8 bases, 15 bases remained unmatched. The CDR3 runs 17 residues. The CDR3 loop reads CASSHTNLGSGGYIQYF. CDR3 sequence (DNA): TGTGCCAGCAGTCATACTAACCTCGGTAGCGGGGGGTACATTCAGTACTTC.

This clonotype was seen only a few times. The V and J genes are TRBV11-2 and TRBJ2-7, with 7 bases fitting TRBD2. The V segment lost 0 bases and the J segment 2 bases; nucleotides outside the gene matches: 4. From germline, CDR1 is SGHAT and CDR2 FQNNGV. The CDR3 is 15 amino acids. In DNA form, the CDR3 reads TGTGCCAGCAGCTTAGACTCTAGCGGAGCCTACGAGCAGTACTTC. Translating it yields CASSLDSSGAYEQYF.

In its sample, this clonotype was seen a few times. This chain joins TRBV20-1 and TRBJ1-2; unclear D gene. Germline CDR1 is DFQATT and CDR2 is SNEGSKA (reference sequence). This CDR3 is built from 12 residues. V lost 6 bases and J lost 4, with 12 bases in between. CDR3 residues: CSALGGVYGYTF. CDR3 bases: TGCAGTGCCCTAGGTGGGGTCTATGGCTACACCTTC.

In its sample, this clonotype was seen a few times. The chain carries TRBV12-3 or TRBV12-4 and TRBJ2-3; unclear D gene. The V and J ends lost 7 bases and 0 bases respectively, with 11 bases between them. CDR3 length: 14 residues. The DNA of the CDR3 is TGTGCCAGCAAGGTGGGATTTAGCACAGATACGCAGTATTTT. Its protein is CASKVGFSTDTQYF.

Many counts were recorded for this clonotype. The rearrangement joins TRBV3-1 to TRBJ1-1; 9 bases fit TRBD1. The CDR3 runs to 16 residues. Trimming removed 1 base from V and 3 bases from J; junction bases left unmatched: 6. The germline V gene has CDR1 LGHDT and CDR2 YNNKEL (reference sequence). CDR3 sequence: CASSQVRDRDDTEAFF. For the CDR3, the DNA is TGTGCCAGCAGCCAAGTCCGGGACAGGGACGACACTGAAGCTTTCTTT.

This chain connects TRBV2 to TRBJ1-5; perhaps TRBD1 as D (6 bases). The CDR3 loop spans 12 amino acids. The V and J ends lost 1 base and 9 bases respectively, with 7 bases between them. CDR1 is SNHLY, CDR2 FYNNEI, per germline. The CDR3 protein is CASSEEGGPQHF. In DNA, the CDR3 is TGTGCCAGCAGTGAAGAGGGGGGGCCCCAGCATTTT.

V and J are TRBV20-1 and TRBJ1-4, with no clear D. Trimming shortened V by 7 bases and J by 2 bases, and 17 bases separated the two germline ends. Germline V lookup: CDR1 DFQATT, CDR2 SNEGSKA (reference sequence). This CDR3 contains 15 residues. CDR3 sequence reads: CSVPDDGMTNEKLFF. DNA for the CDR3: TGCAGTGTACCCGACGACGGGATGACTAATGAAAAACTGTTTTTT.

This clonotype was detected only a few times. The V gene is TRBV6-2 or TRBV6-3, the J gene TRBJ1-5, with a tentative D call TRBD1 (5 bases). Germline CDR1 and CDR2: MNHEY and SVGEGT. The V end lost 6 bases, the J end lost 7 bases, and 25 bases lay between the germline ends. The CDR3 is 17 amino acids. The CDR3 DNA reads as TGTGCCAGCAGCCGTCCCCGGGACTTCAGGGCTCGACAGCCCCAGCATTTT. Its protein is CASSRPRDFRARQPQHF.